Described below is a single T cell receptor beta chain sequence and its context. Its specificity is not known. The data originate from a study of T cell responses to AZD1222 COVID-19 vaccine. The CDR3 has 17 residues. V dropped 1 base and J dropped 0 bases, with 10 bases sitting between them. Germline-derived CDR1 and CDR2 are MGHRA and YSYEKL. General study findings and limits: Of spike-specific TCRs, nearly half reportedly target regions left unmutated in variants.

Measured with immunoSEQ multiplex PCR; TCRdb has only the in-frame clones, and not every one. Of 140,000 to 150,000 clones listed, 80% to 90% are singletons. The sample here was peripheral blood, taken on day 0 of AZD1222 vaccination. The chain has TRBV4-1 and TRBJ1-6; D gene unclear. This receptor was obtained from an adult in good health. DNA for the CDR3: TGCGCCAGCAGCCAAGGCTTGGTGAGCTCCTATAATTCACCCCTCCACTTT. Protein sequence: CASSQGLVSSYNSPLHF.